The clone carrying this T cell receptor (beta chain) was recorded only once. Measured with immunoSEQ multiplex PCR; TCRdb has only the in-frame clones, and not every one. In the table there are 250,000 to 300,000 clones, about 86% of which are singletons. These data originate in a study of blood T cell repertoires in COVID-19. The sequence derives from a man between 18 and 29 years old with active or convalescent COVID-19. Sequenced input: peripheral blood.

CDR3 bases: TGTGCCAGCAGTCTAGCGGCGGACACAGATACGCAGTATTTT. It yields the protein CASSLAADTDTQYF. The chain couples TRBV6-5 to TRBJ2-3; 7 positions match TRBD2. This CDR3 has 14 amino acids. Trimming removed 5 bases from V and 2 bases from J; junction bases left unmatched: 4. CDR1 and CDR2 from the germline V gene are MNHEY and SVGAGI.